The rows below give T cell receptor beta chains drawn from one sample of a study of spatial heterogeneity in lung cancer. TCRdb recomputed calls from the 5' RACE reads with MiXCR, one row per CDR3 protein. The sample consists of about 26,000 distinct CDR3 sequences, roughly 13% of them appearing once. Sample: PBMCs, taken at surgery. These receptors came from a female donor with early-stage non-small cell lung cancer. Each CDR3 is given with its conserved first and last residue.

V gene | CDR3 protein
TRBV4-1 | CASSQMDRGQNQPQHF
TRBV4-3 | CASSQVRRGLLACYGYTF
TRBV12-3/TRBV12-4 | CASSLAAGERETQYF
TRBV27 | CASSFSGGEAFF
TRBV5-6 | CASTPGPIYEQYF
TRBV7-9 | CASSLRTGEAKNIQYF
TRBV5-1 | CASSSRAGANVLTF
TRBV7-9 | CASSFDNPGGLAGVGEQFF
TRBV6-1 | CASSETPSRGIQYF
TRBV6-2/TRBV6-3 | CASNSGQNYGYTF
TRBV6-1 | CASSYLAGVEGETQYF
TRBV7-2 | CASSLGAPIEQFF
TRBV7-2 | CASSPMQGSTEAFF
TRBV2 | CASSEAGGGISPLHF
TRBV6-5 | CASSMTGTGDYEQYF
TRBV7-9 | CASSYGDTEAFF
TRBV2 | CASRAIGTDYEQYF
TRBV6-6 | CASSSQLPGQGYQPQHF
TRBV10-3 | CAIRDRELTDTQYF
TRBV7-3 | CASSPQGTTREQYF
TRBV7-3 | CASSLSSGGKNIQYF
TRBV6-6 | CASSPIGRGTGELFF
TRBV4-3 | CASSQFSSGVSYNEQFF
TRBV29-1 | CSVERVALNEQFF
TRBV29-1 | CSVEAQQGKNYGYTF
TRBV9 | CASSVRLGNPADTIYF
TRBV12-3/TRBV12-4 | CASSPRTSGNTDTQYF
TRBV6-2/TRBV6-3 | CASTGQGSPLHF
TRBV2 | CASSETPNTGELFF
TRBV28 | CASSFQDRAYEKLFF
TRBV19 | CASSIDRVSSTEAFF
TRBV7-2 | CASSLVALAGVLTDTQYF
TRBV19 | CASRQGSNQPQHF
TRBV10-3 | CAIRSDRAGNTIYF
TRBV7-6 | CASSLFGTGVFEQFF
TRBV9 | CASSATAGRSQPQHF
TRBV29-1 | CSVDTLATRADTQYF
TRBV28 | CASSPGIRYNEQFF
TRBV25-1 | CASQPGRGLSDTQYF
TRBV4-3 | CASSQSTYNEQFF
TRBV7-9 | CASSGDFTYEQYF
TRBV18 | CASSSGTGWTEAFF
TRBV27 | CASTTQGYEQYF
TRBV7-2 | CASSDQHRGKTQYF
TRBV7-9 | CASSLSGLAHEQYF
TRBV6-1 | CASSEEAGGTYEQYF
TRBV6-2/TRBV6-3 | CASSNSWPSYNEQFF
TRBV20-1 | CSARDSYGYTF
TRBV7-2 | CASSLALPGDEQFF
TRBV5-1 | CASSPDGGDRAYEQYF